These 3 T cell receptor beta chains were sequenced from one sample in a study of cytomegalovirus exposure and HLA in healthy donors. Primers for the PCR totalled 60 Vbeta and 13 Jbeta. Profiling relied on immunoSEQ multiplex PCR, and the TCRdb table lists in-frame clones only, not all of them. The sample holds tens of thousands of clones, 67% seen once. Sequenced: PBMCs. Receptor source: a man aged 25 to 40 in good health and CMV-seronegative.

The V call is TRBV5-1, the J call TRBJ1-1; 9 bases map to TRBD1. This CDR3 has 14 residues. From germline, CDR1 is SGHRS and CDR2 YFSETQ. Germline trimming cut 10 bases from V and 4 bases from J; bases unmatched to any gene: 11. The CDR3 bases are TGCGCCGTACGGACAGGGGCGTCGGGCACTGAAGCTTTCTTT. Amino acids: CAVRTGASGTEAFF.

The V and J genes are TRBV27 and TRBJ1-2; perhaps TRBD1 as D (6 bases). The germline gives CDR1 MNHEY, CDR2 SMNVEV (reference sequence). Trimming took off 5 bases at V and 4 bases at J, with 14 bases between the two ends. The CDR3 contains 14 residues. CDR3 region: CASSPTGIPYGYTF. CDR3 sequence (DNA): TGTGCCAGCAGTCCGACAGGTATCCCCTATGGCTACACCTTC.

A few counts support this clone. The chain recombines TRBV6-1 with TRBJ1-1; D unresolved. The germline CDR1 and CDR2 sequences are MNHNS and SASEGT. This CDR3 is built from 14 residues. Trimming removed 1 base from V and 4 bases from J, with 10 bases in between. CDR3 DNA: TGTGCCAGCAGTGAAGGCGGGGAGGTCACTGAAGCTTTCTTT. Protein product: CASSEGGEVTEAFF.